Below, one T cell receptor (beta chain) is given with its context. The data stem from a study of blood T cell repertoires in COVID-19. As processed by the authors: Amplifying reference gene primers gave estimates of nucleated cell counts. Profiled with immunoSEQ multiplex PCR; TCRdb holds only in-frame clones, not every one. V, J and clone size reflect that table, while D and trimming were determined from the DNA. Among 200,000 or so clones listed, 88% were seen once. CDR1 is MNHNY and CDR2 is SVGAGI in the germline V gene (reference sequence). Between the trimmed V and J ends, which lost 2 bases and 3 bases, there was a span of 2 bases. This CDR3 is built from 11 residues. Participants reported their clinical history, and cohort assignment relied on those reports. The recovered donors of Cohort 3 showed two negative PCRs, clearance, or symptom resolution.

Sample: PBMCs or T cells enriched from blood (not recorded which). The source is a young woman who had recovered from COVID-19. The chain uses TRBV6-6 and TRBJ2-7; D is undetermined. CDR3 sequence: CASSYLYEQYF. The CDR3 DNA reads TGTGCCAGCAGTTACCTCTACGAGCAGTACTTC.